This T cell receptor (beta chain) was recorded in a study of regulatory T cells in long-lasting Graves disease. Study-wide points: Persistent disease preferred TRBV28, TRBJ1-2 and TRBJ2-5.

This clonotype was picked up a small number of times. Its antigen is still unknown. Time point specified: persistent/refractory GD, antithyroid drugs over 5 years with positive TRAb. PBMC-derived RNA was used for the TCR library. The CDR3 is 19 residues long. Trimming cost V 2 bases and J 0 bases, with 22 bases left between them. Building the TCR beta libraries relied on iRepertoire HTBI primers, and CDR3 regions underwent Arm-PCR. MiXCR was run by TCRdb on the multiplex PCR reads, yielding one entry per CDR3 protein. The sample holds 600,000 to 800,000 distinct CDR3 sequences, 25% to 30% seen once. Sequences were derived from peripheral blood mononuclear cells (PBMCs), sampled when the disease was refractory, from a patient treated with antithyroid drugs. The chain couples TRBV12-3 or TRBV12-4 to TRBJ2-5; tentative D call: TRBD1 (5 bases). The sequence was collected from a female donor with Graves disease. Here the CDR3 reads CASSLYRAGPNPYQETQYF. DNA for the CDR3: TGTGCCAGCAGTTTATATCGGGCAGGGCCAAATCCGTACCAAGAGACCCAGTACTTC.